This TCR beta chain is drawn from a study of early T cells in non-severe SARS-CoV-2 infection. TCRdb re-called the 5' RACE reads with MiXCR, one entry per CDR3 protein. The sample has about 44,000 distinct CDR3 sequences; 20% to 25% are singletons. CDR3 length: 12 amino acids. V lost 7 bases and J lost 6, with 12 bases in between. Germline V lookup: CDR1 LNHDA, CDR2 SQIVND (reference sequence). This clonotype came up a few times. Here the sequenced sample was whole blood, taken at baseline. The clonotype comes from an adult who was a healthcare worker with PCR-confirmed SARS-CoV-2 infection or an uninfected control (not recorded which). The chain uses TRBV19 and TRBJ1-2; D remains unclear. The CDR3 is CASTHPWNGYTF. Here the CDR3 DNA reads TGTGCCAGTACCCATCCATGGAATGGCTACACCTTC. The entire variable domain, with the rest obtained from reference TRBV19 and TRBJ1-2, is as follows: DGGITQSPKYLFRKEGQNVTLSCEQNLNHDAMYWYRQDPGQGLRLIYYSQIVNDFQKGDIAEGYSVSREKKESFPLTVTSAQKNPTAFYLCASTHPWNGYTFGSGTRLTVV.